These T cell receptor beta chains were read from a single sample in a study of regulatory T cells in long-lasting Graves disease. TCRdb independently ran MiXCR on the multiplex PCR reads; one entry per CDR3 protein. The sample records around 460,000 distinct CDR3 sequences, roughly 15% being singletons. The same data also went into a second study, on T cells in Graves' hyperthyroidism and ophthalmopathy.

The material was peripheral blood mononuclear cells (PBMCs), obtained at new diagnosis, from a patient treated with antithyroid drugs. All receptors come from a woman aged 45-59 years with Graves disease. Each CDR3 is given with its conserved first and last residue. Each record gives: clone size, J gene, D gene, V gene, CDR3 DNA, CDR3 protein. A D gene is named only where the DNA matches it firmly. Part of the rows lack a size; the others show once, few, many or a class for expanded clones.

many TRBJ2-1 TRBD1 TRBV11-3 TGTGCCAGCAGCCACGGGACAGGGGTGCGGAATGAGCAGTTCTTC CASSHGTGVRNEQFF
many TRBJ2-7 TRBD2 TRBV7-2 TGTGCCAGCCAGGGACTAGCGGGAGAGTACGAGCAGTACTTC CASQGLAGEYEQYF
many TRBJ2-7 TRBD1 TRBV7-9 TGTGCCAGCAGCTCACGGACAGGGTCCTACGAGCAGTACTTC CASSSRTGSYEQYF
. TRBJ1-1 . TRBV25-1 TGTGCCAGCAGTGAATATGGGGGGAAGGGAGGTACTGAAGCTTTCTTT CASSEYGGKGGTEAFF
. TRBJ2-3 . TRBV19 TGTGCCAGTAGTATAGAGGGGGGAGTTGGAGATACGCAGTATTTT CASSIEGGVGDTQYF
few TRBJ2-1 . TRBV4-1 TGCGCCAGCAGCCAATACCTATCTGAAGGTTGGGAGCAGTTCTTC CASSQYLSEGWEQFF
. TRBJ2-7 . TRBV4-1 TGCGCCAGCAGCCAAGAACTTGATGGGTTTTTAGACGAGCAGTACTTC CASSQELDGFLDEQYF
few TRBJ1-1 . TRBV30 TGTGCCTGGAGTCCCACGACAGGGAACACTGAAGCTTTCTTT CAWSPTTGNTEAFF
. TRBJ1-4 . TRBV4-1 TGCGCCAGCAGCCAAGTTGTGGCGGAAAAACTGTTTTTT CASSQVVAEKLFF
. TRBJ1-2 . TRBV24-1 TGTGCCACCAGTGACACCCGGACGGCTTATGGCTACACCTTC CATSDTRTAYGYTF
many TRBJ2-3 TRBD2 TRBV28 TGTGCCAGCAGTTTTTGGAGCGGGAGGGCCGGAGATTCTAGCACAGATACGCAGTATTTT CASSFWSGRAGDSSTDTQYF
. TRBJ2-2 . TRBV5-4 TGTGCCAGCAGCTTGTGGTCAACCCCCCCCGGGGAGCTGTTTTTT CASSLWSTPPGELFF
many TRBJ2-1 TRBD2 TRBV30 TGTGCCTGGAAGGGACTAGGCGGGAATGAGCAGTTCTTC CAWKGLGGNEQFF
many TRBJ1-1 . TRBV6-1 TGTGCCAGCAGACGGGGATTGAACACTGAAGCTTTCTTT CASRRGLNTEAFF
. TRBJ2-2 TRBD2 TRBV7-9 TGTGCCAGCGCCGCCCGGACTAGCGGGAGTAGCACCGGGGAGCTGTTTTTT CASAARTSGSSTGELFF
few TRBJ2-2 TRBD2 TRBV20-1 TGCAGTGCTAGAGCCGGGACTAGCGGGACCGGGGAGCTGTTTTTT CSARAGTSGTGELFF
many TRBJ1-1 TRBD1 TRBV5-1 TGCGCCAGCAGGACAGGGACGGACACTGAAGCTTTCTTT CASRTGTDTEAFF
many TRBJ2-5 TRBD2 TRBV2 TGTGCCAGCATCGGACTAGCTAGGGAGACCCAGTACTTC CASIGLARETQYF
many TRBJ1-1 . TRBV6-5 TGTGCCAGCAGTTATGGACACGCGAACACTGAAGCTTTCTTT CASSYGHANTEAFF
few TRBJ2-5 . TRBV20-1 TGCAGTGCTAGAGATTGGGCCCTGGCGGAGACCCAGTACTTC CSARDWALAETQYF
many TRBJ2-1 TRBD2 TRBV25-1 TGTGCCAGCAGTGAACAGCGCGGGAGTTACAATGAGCAGTTCTTC CASSEQRGSYNEQFF
many TRBJ1-1 . TRBV18 TGTGCCAGCTCACGGGGAGGGGTGAACACTGAAGCTTTCTTT CASSRGGVNTEAFF
many TRBJ2-7 . TRBV11-2 TGTGCCAGCAGGGATACCCGGGTCTACGAGCAGTACTTC CASRDTRVYEQYF
. TRBJ2-1 TRBD2 TRBV12-5 TGTGCTAGTGGTTTGAGCCGAACTAGCGGGAGTATTAATGAGCAGTTCTTC CASGLSRTSGSINEQFF
many TRBJ2-7 TRBD1 TRBV28 TGTGCCAGCAGTTTATTCCCGGACAGGTCCTACGAGCAGTACTTC CASSLFPDRSYEQYF
few TRBJ1-1 . TRBV20-1 TGCAGTGCTAGGGCTATGGGAGCTGAAGCTTTCTTT CSARAMGAEAFF
. TRBJ2-7 . TRBV7-9 TGTGCCAGCGAGGTGATGGGCCAGAGCTCCTACGAGCAGTACTTC CASEVMGQSSYEQYF
many TRBJ1-5 TRBD1 TRBV5-1 TGCGCCAGCAGCACCGGACAGGCCCTTAATCAGCCCCAGCATTTT CASSTGQALNQPQHF
many TRBJ2-2 . TRBV10-3 TGTGCCATCAATAAGGACGGGAACACCGGGGAGCTGTTTTTT CAINKDGNTGELFF
many TRBJ2-5 . TRBV7-9 TGTGCCAGCAGCTTAGTGGAGACCCAGTACTTC CASSLVETQYF
many TRBJ2-5 TRBD2 TRBV30 TGTGCCTGGAGTATTGGACTAGCGACATCGGTAAGAGAGACCCAGTACTTC CAWSIGLATSVRETQYF
many TRBJ2-7 . TRBV20-1 TGCAGTGCTAGAGATCTACTCCTCTACTACGAGCAGTACTTC CSARDLLLYYEQYF
few TRBJ2-2 . TRBV20-1 TGCAGTGCTAGGTTACCAGAGAACACCGGGGAGCTGTTTTTT CSARLPENTGELFF
. TRBJ2-5 TRBD2 TRBV2 TGTGCCAGCAGGGGACTAGCGGGGGGGCGTCGAGAGACCCAGTACTTC CASRGLAGGRRETQYF
few TRBJ2-5 TRBD1 TRBV7-7 TGTGCTAGCAGCTTAGGAGCTACGACAGGGGGCGCGGAGACCCAGTACTTC CASSLGATTGGAETQYF
many TRBJ2-7 . TRBV27 TGTGCCAGCAGGAAGGGGCTACACTCCTACGAGCAGTACTTC CASRKGLHSYEQYF
. TRBJ2-2 TRBD2 TRBV9 TGTGCCAGCAGCCCCGGGGTAGCGGGCCTTCTAAACCGCGTCACCGGGGAGCTGTTTTTT CASSPGVAGLLNRVTGELFF
many TRBJ2-1 TRBD2 TRBV12-3/TRBV12-4 TGTGCCAGCAGTTTAGGTGGAGGGACTAGACCGGGTGAGCAGTTCTTC CASSLGGGTRPGEQFF
many TRBJ1-4 . TRBV3-1 TGTGCCAGCAGGCCCACAAGAGATAATGAAAAACTGTTTTTT CASRPTRDNEKLFF
. TRBJ2-3 . TRBV4-2 TGTGCCAGCAGCCAAGAAGGGGGAAACACAGATACGCAGTATTTT CASSQEGGNTDTQYF
few TRBJ1-1 TRBD1 TRBV24-1 TGTGCCACCAGTTCCGGGACAGGGGGGACTGAAGCTTTCTTT CATSSGTGGTEAFF
few TRBJ2-5 . TRBV7-2 TGTGCCAGCAGCTTAGAGACAGAGGGGACCCAGTACTTC CASSLETEGTQYF
many TRBJ2-1 TRBD2 TRBV11-2 TGTGCCAGCAGCTTAGGAGCGGGAGTTACCTACAATGAGCAGTTCTTC CASSLGAGVTYNEQFF
few TRBJ1-5 . TRBV12-3/TRBV12-4 TGTGCCAGCAGTCCCCGGGACGGAATAGTGCAGCCCCAGCATTTT CASSPRDGIVQPQHF
. TRBJ2-7 . TRBV12-3/TRBV12-4 TGTGCCAGCAGTACCTCTCGGGCAGGGCAGAGCTCCTACGAGCAGTACTTC CASSTSRAGQSSYEQYF
. TRBJ1-3 . TRBV5-6 TGTGCCAGCAGCTTCACAGGAGAAAACACCATATATTTT CASSFTGENTIYF
. TRBJ2-7 . TRBV19 TGTGCCAGTACTTCAGCCGTGGGCTACGAGCAGTACTTC CASTSAVGYEQYF
. TRBJ1-1 . TRBV7-2 TGTGCCAGCAGCTTATTACAATCTATGAACACTGAAGCTTTCTTT CASSLLQSMNTEAFF
few TRBJ2-4 TRBD1 TRBV10-2 TGCGCCAGCAGTTCCGGGACAGGGGCGTTTCTAGCCAAAAACATTCAGTACTTC CASSSGTGAFLAKNIQYF
many TRBJ2-5 TRBD1 TRBV5-5 TGTGCCAGCAGCTCCCTAAGGGACAGTCAAGAGACCCAGTACTTC CASSSLRDSQETQYF
. TRBJ2-3 . TRBV9 TGTGCCAGCAGCGGCGGAGATAGCACAGATACGCAGTATTTT CASSGGDSTDTQYF
. TRBJ2-5 TRBD1 TRBV7-9 TGTGCCAGCAGCTTAAAGGGACAGCAAGAGACCCAGTACTTC CASSLKGQQETQYF
. TRBJ2-7 . TRBV28 TGTGCCAGCAAGGGGCTAAACTACGAGCAGTACTTC CASKGLNYEQYF
few TRBJ1-2 . TRBV6-1 TGTGCCAGCAGTACCGGACAACAACCCAACTATGGCTACACCTTC CASSTGQQPNYGYTF
many TRBJ2-2 . TRBV11-3 TGTGCCAGCAGCTCCCATGCCGGGACAGCGGGCACCGGGGAGCTGTTTTTT CASSSHAGTAGTGELFF